These 2 T cell receptor beta chains were all obtained from the same sample, sequenced in a study of T-cell reconstitution after alpha-beta-depleted transplantation in children. Preparation of the TCRbeta library involved a method that used unique molecular identifiers. TCRdb reprocessed the PCR reads via MiXCR and lists one record per CDR3 protein. The sample has about 17,000 distinct CDR3 sequences; around 12% are singletons. Sample: PBMCs, mostly from graft donor cells, taken 180 days after TCRalphabeta/CD19-depleted stem cell transplant. The source of these receptors is a boy younger than two who had a stem cell transplant for Wiskott-Aldrich syndrome, so the T cells may come from the graft donor.

The V call is TRBV6-2 or TRBV6-3, the J call TRBJ2-5; D possibly corresponds to TRBD2 (6 bases). V lost 6 bases, J lost 2 bases, and 13 bases lay in between. Germline CDR1 MNHEY, CDR2 SVGEGT. The CDR3 has 14 amino acids. CDR3 in DNA: TGTGCCAGCAGCCCGACTAGAGGACAAGAGACCCAGTACTTC. Amino acids: CASSPTRGQETQYF.

The chain uses TRBV18 and TRBJ2-1; D might be TRBD1 (5 bases). This CDR3 region has 16 residues. Trimming removed 6 bases from V and 4 bases from J, with 19 bases in between. The germline CDR1 and CDR2 sequences are KGHSH and LQKENI. The CDR3 sequence is CASSKFTRGRYNEQFF. CDR3 bases: TGTGCCAGCTCCAAATTTACAAGGGGTCGGTACAATGAGCAGTTCTTC.